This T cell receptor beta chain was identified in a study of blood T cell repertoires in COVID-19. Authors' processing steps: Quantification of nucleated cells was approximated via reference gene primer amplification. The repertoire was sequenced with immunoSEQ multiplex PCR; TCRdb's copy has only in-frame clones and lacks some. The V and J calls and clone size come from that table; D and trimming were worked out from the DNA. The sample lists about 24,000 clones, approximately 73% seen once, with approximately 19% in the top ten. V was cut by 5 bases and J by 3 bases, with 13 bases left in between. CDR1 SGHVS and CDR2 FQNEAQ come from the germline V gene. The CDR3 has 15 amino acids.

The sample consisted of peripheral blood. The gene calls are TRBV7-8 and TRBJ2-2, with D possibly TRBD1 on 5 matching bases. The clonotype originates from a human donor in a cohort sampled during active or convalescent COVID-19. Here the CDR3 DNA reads TGTGCCAGCAGCCCTCTCGACAGCCACACCGGGGAGCTGTTTTTT. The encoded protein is CASSPLDSHTGELFF. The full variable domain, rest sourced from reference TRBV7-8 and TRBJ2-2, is GAGVSQSPRYKVAKRGQDVALRCDPISGHVSLFWYQQALGQGPEFLTYFQNEAQLDKSGLPSDRFFAERPEGSVSTLKIQRTQQEDSAVYLCASSPLDSHTGELFFGEGSRLTVL.